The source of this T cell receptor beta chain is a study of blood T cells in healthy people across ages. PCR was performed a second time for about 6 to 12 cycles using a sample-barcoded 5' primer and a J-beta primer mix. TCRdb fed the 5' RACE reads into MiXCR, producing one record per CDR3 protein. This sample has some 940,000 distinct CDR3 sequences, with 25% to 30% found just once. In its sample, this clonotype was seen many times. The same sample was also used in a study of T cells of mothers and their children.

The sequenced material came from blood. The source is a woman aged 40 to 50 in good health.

In nucleotides, the CDR3 is TGTGCCAGCAGCTTGGACAACCTGAGCTCCTATAATTCACCCCTCCACTTT. Amino acids: CASSLDNLSSYNSPLHF. The chain has TRBV7-9 and TRBJ1-6, with a possible D match to TRBD1 (5 bases). Trimming stripped 3 bases from V and 0 bases from J, with 12 bases between. CDR1 and CDR2 (germline): SEHNR, FQNEAQ (reference sequence). The CDR3 runs to 17 residues.